The next 12 T cell receptor beta chains were all read from a single sample in a study of Graves' ophthalmopathy and Graves' hyperthyroidism. Amplification of the TCR beta CDR3 regions used RNA transcripts (as template). After a first-round RT-PCR with HTBI primers, a second-round multiplex PCR was run. Each CDR3 protein is one row after TCRdb ran MiXCR on the multiplex PCR reads. The sample has 230,000 or so distinct CDR3 sequences, approximately 42% seen once. The sample consisted of peripheral blood. All receptors derive from an adult man with Graves' ophthalmopathy.

This clonotype was observed a few times. The V and J genes are TRBV13 and TRBJ1-1; TRBD1 might be the D (5 bases). This CDR3 region has 14 residues. Per germline, CDR1 PRHDT and CDR2 FYEKMQ (reference sequence). Trimming took 3 bases from V and 1 from J, leaving 9 bases between them. The CDR3 protein is CASSFAGRNTEAFF. DNA of the CDR3: TGTGCCAGCAGCTTCGCAGGGAGGAACACTGAAGCTTTCTTT. The whole variable domain, remainder taken from reference TRBV13 and TRBJ1-1, is AAGVIQSPRHLIKEKRETATLKCYPIPRHDTVYWYQQGPGQDPQFLISFYEKMQSDKGSIPDRFSAQQFSDYHSELNMSSLELGDSALYFCASSFAGRNTEAFFGQGTRLTVV.

This clonotype was detected ten times or more. The rearrangement joins TRBV7-9 to TRBJ2-5; D is ambiguous. Deletions cut 8 bases from V and 5 bases from J, with 12 bases between. Germline V gives CDR1 SEHNR, CDR2 FQNEAQ (reference sequence). The CDR3 is made up of 12 amino acids. CDR3 nucleotides: TGTGCCAGCCTCAGTCTAGGGGAGACCCAGTACTTC. It specifies CASLSLGETQYF.

The chain uses TRBV19 and TRBJ1-5; D gene unclear. Per the germline V gene, CDR1 is LNHDA and CDR2 is SQIVND (reference sequence). The V and J ends lost 1 base and 1 base respectively, with 11 bases between them. The length of the CDR3 is 16 residues. The CDR3 spells CASSIVWAYSNQPQHF. The DNA for the CDR3 is TGTGCCAGTAGTATAGTTTGGGCATACAGCAATCAGCCCCAGCATTTT.

The V gene is TRBV10-3, the J gene TRBJ2-7, with D possibly being TRBD1 (5 bases). In germline, CDR1 is ENHRY, CDR2 SYGVKD. CDR3 length equals 16 residues. V dropped 0 bases and J dropped 0 bases, with 12 bases sitting between them. In nucleotides, the CDR3 is TGTGCCATCAGTGAGTCGGCAGGGAACCCCTCCTACGAGCAGTACTTC. This translates into CAISESAGNPSYEQYF.

The genes are TRBV7-4 and TRBJ2-7; 11 bases are shared with TRBD2. This CDR3 contains 13 residues. V lost 5 bases to trimming and J lost 6 bases; unmatched junction nucleotides: 3. Germline lookup yields CDR1 SGHVT and CDR2 SQSDAQ. This CDR3 reads CASSDTSGGEQYF. CDR3 DNA sequence: TGTGCCAGCAGCGATACTAGCGGGGGCGAGCAGTACTTC.

The sample holds a few counts of this clonotype. The chain employs TRBV24-1 and TRBJ2-2; a possible D gene is TRBD1 (6 bases). The V and J ends lost 7 bases and 4 bases respectively, with 12 bases between them. The germline V gene encodes CDR1 KGHDR and CDR2 SFDVKD. The CDR3 sequence is 14 residues long. CDR3 nucleotide sequence: TGTGCCACCAGCAAGGGGGTGAGCACCGGGGAGCTGTTTTTT. This translates into CATSKGVSTGELFF.

The CDR3 here is CSVAPLTGNTIYF. CDR3 DNA sequence: TGCAGCGTGGCCCCACTTACTGGAAACACCATATATTTT. The chain has TRBV29-1 and TRBJ1-3; no clear D gene. Germline-derived CDR1 and CDR2 are SQVTM and ANQGSEA. The germline V and J ends were trimmed by 6 bases and 2 bases, with 11 bases remaining between them. This CDR3 has 13 residues. Variable domain in full (rest from reference TRBV29-1 and TRBJ1-3): SAVISQKPSRDICQRGTSLTIQCQVDSQVTMMFWYRQQPGQSLTLIATANQGSEATYESGFVIDKFPISRPNLTFSTLTVSNMSPEDSSIYLCSVAPLTGNTIYFGEGSWLTVV.

This clonotype was detected only a few times. The chain joins TRBV2 to TRBJ1-2, with TRBD1 as a possible D gene (6 bases). Deletions cut 2 bases from V and 3 bases from J, with 10 bases between. Germline V CDR1 and CDR2: SNHLY, FYNNEI. The CDR3 length is 14 residues. The CDR3 DNA is TGTGCCAGCAGTGAAACGGGGGCCGACTATGGCTACACCTTC. Its translation is CASSETGADYGYTF.

This clonotype was found many times. The chain is built from TRBV20-1 and TRBJ1-2; tentative D call: TRBD1 (5 bases). Germline V gene lookup returns CDR1 DFQATT and CDR2 SNEGSKA (reference sequence). There are 13 residues in the CDR3. Trimming pared 4 bases from V and 0 bases from J, leaving 9 bases between. DNA for the CDR3: TGCAGTGCTAACGGGGGTTCTAACTATGGCTACACCTTC. Translated, it gives CSANGGSNYGYTF.

V usage is TRBV10-3 and J usage is TRBJ2-7; D is uncertain. Germline-derived CDR1 and CDR2 are ENHRY and SYGVKD. Trimming stripped 5 bases from V and 3 bases from J, with 11 bases between. This CDR3 comprises 13 residues. The CDR3 reads CAISLGRSYEQYF. The CDR3 DNA reads TGTGCCATCAGTTTAGGGCGAAGCTACGAGCAGTACTTC.

The chain is built from TRBV6-4 and TRBJ1-1; no definite D call. The CDR3 sequence is 13 residues long. Germline assignment: CDR1 MRHNA and CDR2 SNTAGT. Trimming removed 4 bases at V and 2 bases at J, with 8 bases between. CDR3 in amino acids: CASSATLNTEAFF. The CDR3, as DNA: TGTGCCAGCAGTGCGACACTCAACACTGAAGCTTTCTTT.

The gene calls are TRBV28 and TRBJ2-5; D gene unclear. V was clipped by 4 bases and J by 4 bases, with 10 bases between them. The germline CDR1 and CDR2 sequences are MDHEN and SYDVKM. This CDR3 has 13 amino acids. The chain's CDR3 is CASSSPPGETQYF. Written as DNA, the CDR3 is TGTGCCAGCAGTTCCCCTCCTGGAGAGACCCAGTACTTC.